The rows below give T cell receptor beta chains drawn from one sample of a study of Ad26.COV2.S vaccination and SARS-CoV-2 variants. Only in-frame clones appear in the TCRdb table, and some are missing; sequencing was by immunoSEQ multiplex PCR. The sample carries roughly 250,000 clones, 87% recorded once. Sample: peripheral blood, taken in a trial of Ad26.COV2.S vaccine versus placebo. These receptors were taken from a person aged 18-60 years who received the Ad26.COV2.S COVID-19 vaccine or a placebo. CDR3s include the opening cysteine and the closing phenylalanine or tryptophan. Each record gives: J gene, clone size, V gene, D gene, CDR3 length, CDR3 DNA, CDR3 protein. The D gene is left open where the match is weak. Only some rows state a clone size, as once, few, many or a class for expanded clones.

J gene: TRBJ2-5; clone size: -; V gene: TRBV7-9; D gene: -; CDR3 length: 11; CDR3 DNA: TGTGCCAGCAGCTTGATGGAGACCCAGTACTTC; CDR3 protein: CASSLMETQYF
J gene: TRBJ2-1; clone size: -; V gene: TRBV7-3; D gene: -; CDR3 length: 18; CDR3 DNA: TGTGCCAGCAGCTTACAGGCTTCGAGACGGGGGCGTTACAATGAGCAGTTCTTC; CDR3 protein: CASSLQASRRGRYNEQFF
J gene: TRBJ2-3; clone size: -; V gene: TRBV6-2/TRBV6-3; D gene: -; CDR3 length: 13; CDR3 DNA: TGTGCCAGCAGCGGACTTCTCGGAGGTACGCAGTATTTT; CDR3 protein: CASSGLLGGTQYF
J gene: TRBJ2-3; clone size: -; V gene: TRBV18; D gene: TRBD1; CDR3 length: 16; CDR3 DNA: TGTGCCAGCTCACGAGAATTACAGGGGAGCACAGATACGCAGTATTTT; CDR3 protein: CASSRELQGSTDTQYF
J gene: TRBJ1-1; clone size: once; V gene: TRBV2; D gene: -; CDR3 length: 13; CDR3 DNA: TGTGCCAGCAGGGGACACGTGAACACTGAAGCTTTCTTT; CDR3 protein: CASRGHVNTEAFF
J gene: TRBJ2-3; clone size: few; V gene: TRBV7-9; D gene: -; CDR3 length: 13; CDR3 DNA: TGTGCCAGCAGCGCTATCAAGGGGGATACGCAGTATTTT; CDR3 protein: CASSAIKGDTQYF
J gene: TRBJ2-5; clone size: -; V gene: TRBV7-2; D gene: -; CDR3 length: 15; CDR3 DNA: TGTGCCAGCAGCTCCCTTGGACTGATCCAAGAGACCCAGTACTTC; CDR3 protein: CASSSLGLIQETQYF
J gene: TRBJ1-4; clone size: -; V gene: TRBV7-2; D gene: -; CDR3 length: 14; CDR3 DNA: TGTGCCAGCAGCTCGGTGGGGGGTAATGAAAAACTGTTTTTT; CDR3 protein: CASSSVGGNEKLFF
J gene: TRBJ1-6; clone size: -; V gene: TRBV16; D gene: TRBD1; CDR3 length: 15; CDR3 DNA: TGTGCCAGCAGCCAGGGGACAGGGAGACGATCACCCCTCCACTTT; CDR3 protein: CASSQGTGRRSPLHF
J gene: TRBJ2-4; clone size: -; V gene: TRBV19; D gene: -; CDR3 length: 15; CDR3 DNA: TGTGCCAGTAGTATAGCCCATGGGTCATGGGGCATTCAGTACTTC; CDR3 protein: CASSIAHGSWGIQYF
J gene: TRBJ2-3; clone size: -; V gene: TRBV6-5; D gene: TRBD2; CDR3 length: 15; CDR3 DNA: TGTGCCAGCAGGCTCCTAGCGGGAGCAACAGATACGCAGTATTTT; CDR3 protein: CASRLLAGATDTQYF
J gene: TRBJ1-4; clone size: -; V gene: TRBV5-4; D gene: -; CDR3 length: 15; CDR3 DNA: TGTGCCAGCAGCGTGGGGGCACGGCGGGGTGAAAAACTGTTTTTT; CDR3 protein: CASSVGARRGEKLFF
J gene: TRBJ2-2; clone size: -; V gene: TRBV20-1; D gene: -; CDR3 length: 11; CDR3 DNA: TGCAGTGCTAGAGATGGCTGGGAGCTGTTTTTT; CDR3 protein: CSARDGWELFF